This T cell receptor beta chain came from a study of blood T cell repertoires in COVID-19. Whole-study context: COVID-19 samples from acute and convalescent phases originated in the United States, Italy and Spain. PBMCs, B-cell-depleted T cells, or T cells were the source of the cDNA or gDNA that made up the material.

Germline V lookup: CDR1 MNHEY, CDR2 SMNVEV (reference sequence). The CDR3 extends over 14 amino acids. Trimming removed 4 bases from V and 8 bases from J; junction bases left unmatched: 9. The authors' processing: Amplification from reference gene primers served as the basis for estimated nucleated cell counts. Generated by immunoSEQ multiplex PCR, the TCRdb table keeps only in-frame clones and is missing some. V and J calls and clone size are copied from that table; D and trimming were computed from the DNA. The sample shows some 260,000 clones, about four fifths of them seen only once. The V gene is TRBV27, the J gene TRBJ1-2; 8 bases match TRBD1. Sequenced input: peripheral blood. This clonotype originated in a woman under 30 with acute or convalescent COVID-19. CDR3 residues: CASSSSGGAGGYTF. In nucleotides, the CDR3 is TGTGCCAGCAGTTCCTCAGGGGGCGCCGGCGGCTACACCTTC.